These 12 T cell receptor beta chains share one sample of origin, sequenced in a study of early stage breast cancer tumors (dated by TCRdb to between 2016 and 2019). Library preparation was by the immunoSEQ multiplex PCR assay. Here the immuneACCESS table is served through TCRdb, limited to in-frame sequences with V and J called. Missing clones are a known gap in these copies; in checked studies unresolved V genes cover under half, and the rest lacks a known reason. In this sample the table shows roughly 10,000 clones, under 80% of which occur a single time. 7% to 9% of the sample rests with the top ten. The sequencing sample was made of normal breast tissue next to the tumor. These receptors originate from a person aged 35 to 50 with breast cancer.

The chain is built from TRBV9 and TRBJ2-7, with 9 positions matching TRBD1. CDR3 length equals 14 residues. Germline V gene sequence: CDR1 SGDLS, CDR2 YYNGEE. The V gene end was trimmed by 1 base and the J gene end by 7 bases; junction bases not matched to a gene: 6. The CDR3 spells CASSVRGQGGEQYF. CDR3 nucleotide sequence: TGTGCCAGCAGCGTAAGGGGACAGGGCGGGGAGCAGTACTTC.

This chain links TRBV5-5 with TRBJ1-4, with D unclear. Germline CDR1 SGHKS, CDR2 YYEKEE (reference sequence). The CDR3 contains 17 residues. Between the trimmed V and J ends, which lost 0 bases and 4 bases, there was a span of 16 bases. The CDR3 loop reads CASSLVPGHGGNEKLFF. The CDR3 coding sequence is TGTGCCAGCAGCTTGGTTCCTGGCCATGGCGGTAATGAAAAACTGTTTTTT.

This clone was seen just once. The chain has TRBV10-3 and TRBJ2-3; 8 bases are a match to TRBD1. This CDR3 is built from 14 residues. Germline V gene data show CDR1 as ENHRY and CDR2 as SYGVKD. V lost 2 bases and J lost 4; bases outside the gene matches: 2. CDR3 sequence reads: CAISEEQGADTQYF. CDR3 coding DNA: TGTGCCATCAGTGAGGAACAGGGGGCAGATACGCAGTATTTT.

This chain connects TRBV4-1 to TRBJ1-2; 9 positions match TRBD1. Germline V gene sequence: CDR1 MGHRA, CDR2 YSYEKL. J lost 8 bases, V lost 4 bases, and 5 bases had no gene match. The CDR3 is 13 amino acids. CDR3: CASSLGTGWGYTF. The DNA for the CDR3 is TGCGCCAGCAGCCTGGGGACAGGGTGGGGCTACACCTTC.

V and J are TRBV29-1 and TRBJ2-2, with 8 positions matching TRBD2. This CDR3 is built from 16 residues. The J segment lost 0 bases and the V segment lost 1 base, leaving 4 bases of the junction unmatched. Per the germline V gene, CDR1 is SQVTM and CDR2 is ANQGSEA. CDR3 region: CSVEGSGGTNTGELFF. The CDR3 nucleotides are TGCAGCGTTGAAGGGTCGGGGGGGACGAACACCGGGGAGCTGTTTTTT.

The V and J genes are TRBV7-9 and TRBJ2-2; 8 bases are a match to TRBD1. V shed 4 bases and J 6 bases; nucleotides not matched to a gene: 4. CDR1 SEHNR and CDR2 FQNEAQ come from the germline V gene (reference sequence). This CDR3 is built from 14 residues. CDR3 bases: TGTGCCAGCAGCTCGGACAGGGCGGCCGGGGAGCTGTTTTTT. Its translation is CASSSDRAAGELFF.

This rearrangement joins TRBV30 to TRBJ2-3; no clear D gene. From germline, CDR1 is GTSNPN and CDR2 SVGIG (reference sequence). Between the trimmed V and J ends, which lost 2 bases and 0 bases, there was a span of 9 bases. The CDR3 spans 14 residues. The chain's CDR3 is CAWSRSPSTDTQYF. CDR3 bases: TGTGCCTGGAGTAGGAGTCCTAGCACAGATACGCAGTATTTT.

This chain connects TRBV18 to TRBJ1-1; the match to TRBD1 covers 9 bases. The junction had 5 bases not matched to a gene; V was cut back by 0 bases and J by 6 bases. This CDR3 region has 15 residues. The V gene's germline CDR1 is KGHSH and CDR2 LQKENI. CDR3 DNA sequence: TGTGCCAGCTCACCACCTAACGGACAGGGGTCTGAAGCTTTCTTT. Its translation: CASSPPNGQGSEAFF. Using reference TRBV18 and TRBJ1-1 for the parts outside the CDR3, the full variable domain is NAGVMQNPRHLVRRRGQEARLRCSPMKGHSHVYWYRQLPEEGLKFMVYLQKENIIDESGMPKERFSAEFPKEGPSILRIQQVVRGDSAAYFCASSPPNGQGSEAFFGQGTRLTVV.

This clone was detected a few times. The rearrangement joins TRBV7-9 to TRBJ2-2, with TRBD1 as a possible D gene (6 bases). The CDR3 loop spans 15 amino acids. The V end lost 2 bases, the J end lost 0 bases, and 7 bases lay between the germline ends. Germline V gene data show CDR1 as SEHNR and CDR2 as FQNEAQ (reference sequence). The CDR3, as DNA: TGTGCCAGCAGCTTAAGGACAGCGAACACCGGGGAGCTGTTTTTT. It translates to CASSLRTANTGELFF.

The chain carries TRBV6-5 and TRBJ2-1, with D unclear. V was cut by 0 bases and J by 9 bases, with 15 bases left in between. Germline lookup yields CDR1 MNHEY and CDR2 SVGAGI. The CDR3 has 15 amino acids. The CDR3 DNA follows: TGTGCCAGCAGTTACTCGGCGGTCGCTGGGCGTGAGCAGTTCTTC. Encoded protein: CASSYSAVAGREQFF.

The chain has TRBV7-8 and TRBJ2-2; D gene unclear. Germline V CDR1 and CDR2: SGHVS, FQNEAQ. With 5 bases removed from V and 4 bases from J, the gap between germline ends came to 11 bases. The CDR3 is made up of 14 amino acids. The CDR3 bases are TGTGCCAGCAGCCCAAACGGGCCCACCGGGGAGCTGTTTTTT. It yields the protein CASSPNGPTGELFF.

The chain combines TRBV6-4 with TRBJ2-2; 7 bases map to TRBD2. This CDR3 spans 16 amino acids. The J segment lost 1 base and the V segment lost 6 bases, leaving 8 bases of the junction unmatched. Per the germline V gene, CDR1 is MRHNA and CDR2 is SNTAGT. CDR3 coding DNA: TGTGCCAGCAGCCGTACCCCTAGCGGGAACACCGGGGAGCTGTTTTTT. It specifies CASSRTPSGNTGELFF.